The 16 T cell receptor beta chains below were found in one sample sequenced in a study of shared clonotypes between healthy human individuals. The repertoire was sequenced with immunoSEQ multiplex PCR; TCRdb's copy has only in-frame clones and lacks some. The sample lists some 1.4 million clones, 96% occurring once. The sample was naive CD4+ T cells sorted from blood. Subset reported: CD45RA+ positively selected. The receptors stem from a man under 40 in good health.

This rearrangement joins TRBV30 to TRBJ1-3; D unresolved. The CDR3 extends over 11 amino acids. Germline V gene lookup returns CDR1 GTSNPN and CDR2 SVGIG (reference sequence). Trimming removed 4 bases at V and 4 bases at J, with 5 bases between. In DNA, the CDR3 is TGTGCCTGGACTCGGGGAAACACCATATATTTT. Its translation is CAWTRGNTIYF.

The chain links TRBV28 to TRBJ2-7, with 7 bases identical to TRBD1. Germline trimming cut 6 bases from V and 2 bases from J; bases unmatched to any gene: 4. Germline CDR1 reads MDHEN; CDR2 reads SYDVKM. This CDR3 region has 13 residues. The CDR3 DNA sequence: TGTGCCAGCAGGACAGGGCTTGCCTACGAGCAGTACTTC. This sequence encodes CASRTGLAYEQYF.

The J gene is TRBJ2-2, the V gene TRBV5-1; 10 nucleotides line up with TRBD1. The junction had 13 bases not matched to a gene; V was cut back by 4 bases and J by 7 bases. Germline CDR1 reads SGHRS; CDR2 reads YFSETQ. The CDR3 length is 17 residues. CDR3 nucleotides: TGCGCCAGCAGCAGAAATCCGACAGGGGGCGCGAACGGGGAGCTGTTTTTT. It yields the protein CASSRNPTGGANGELFF.

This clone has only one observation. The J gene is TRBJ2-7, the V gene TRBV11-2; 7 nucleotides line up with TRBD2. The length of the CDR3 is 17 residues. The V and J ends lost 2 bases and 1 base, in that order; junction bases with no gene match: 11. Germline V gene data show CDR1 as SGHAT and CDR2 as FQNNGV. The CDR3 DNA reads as TGTGCCAGCAGCTTAATGTTACGGCCTAGCGGATCCTACGAGCAGTACTTC. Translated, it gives CASSLMLRPSGSYEQYF.

The CDR3 region is CASSIFGAGYTF. In DNA form, the CDR3 reads TGTGCCAGTAGTATTTTCGGGGCTGGCTACACCTTC. The gene calls are TRBV19 and TRBJ1-2; the D gene is possibly TRBD1 (5 bases). The CDR3 consists of 12 residues. Per germline, CDR1 LNHDA and CDR2 SQIVND (reference sequence). V lost 3 bases and J 7 bases, leaving 9 bases between the germline ends. Combining the CDR3 with reference TRBV19 and TRBJ1-2 gives the whole variable domain DGGITQSPKYLFRKEGQNVTLSCEQNLNHDAMYWYRQDPGQGLRLIYYSQIVNDFQKGDIAEGYSVSREKKESFPLTVTSAQKNPTAFYLCASSIFGAGYTFGSGTRLTVV.

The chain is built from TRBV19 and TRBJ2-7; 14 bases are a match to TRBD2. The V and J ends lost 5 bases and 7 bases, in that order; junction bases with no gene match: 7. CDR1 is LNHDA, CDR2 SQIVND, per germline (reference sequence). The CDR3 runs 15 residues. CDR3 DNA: TGTGCCAGTAGTGACGGGACTAGCGGGAGTATGGAGCAGTACTTC. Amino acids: CASSDGTSGSMEQYF.

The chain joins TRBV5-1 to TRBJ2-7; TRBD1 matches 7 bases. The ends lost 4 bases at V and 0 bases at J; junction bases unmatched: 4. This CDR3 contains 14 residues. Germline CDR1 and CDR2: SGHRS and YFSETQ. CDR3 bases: TGCGCCAGCAGCGTAACAGGGGACTCCTACGAGCAGTACTTC. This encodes CASSVTGDSYEQYF.

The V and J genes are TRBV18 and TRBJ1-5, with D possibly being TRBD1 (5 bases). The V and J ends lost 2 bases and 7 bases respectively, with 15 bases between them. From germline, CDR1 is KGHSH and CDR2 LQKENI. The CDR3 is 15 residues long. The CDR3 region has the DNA TGTGCCAGCTCACCAACAGGTCAGGAAGGGCAGCCCCAGCATTTT. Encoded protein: CASSPTGQEGQPQHF. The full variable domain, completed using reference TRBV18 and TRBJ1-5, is NAGVMQNPRHLVRRRGQEARLRCSPMKGHSHVYWYRQLPEEGLKFMVYLQKENIIDESGMPKERFSAEFPKEGPSILRIQQVVRGDSAAYFCASSPTGQEGQPQHFGDGTRLSIL.

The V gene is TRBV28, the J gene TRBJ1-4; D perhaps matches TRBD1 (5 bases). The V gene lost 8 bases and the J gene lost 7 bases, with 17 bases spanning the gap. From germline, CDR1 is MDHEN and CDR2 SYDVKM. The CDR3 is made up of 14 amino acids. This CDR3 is CASHRGGSGEKLFF. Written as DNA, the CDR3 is TGTGCCAGCCATCGGGGGGGGTCCGGTGAAAAACTGTTTTTT.

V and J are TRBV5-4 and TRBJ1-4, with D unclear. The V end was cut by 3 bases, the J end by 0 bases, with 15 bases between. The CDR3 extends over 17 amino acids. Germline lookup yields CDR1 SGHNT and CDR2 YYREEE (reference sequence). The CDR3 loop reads CASSSGGGSPTNEKLFF. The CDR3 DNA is TGTGCCAGCAGCTCTGGAGGAGGATCCCCAACTAATGAAAAACTGTTTTTT.

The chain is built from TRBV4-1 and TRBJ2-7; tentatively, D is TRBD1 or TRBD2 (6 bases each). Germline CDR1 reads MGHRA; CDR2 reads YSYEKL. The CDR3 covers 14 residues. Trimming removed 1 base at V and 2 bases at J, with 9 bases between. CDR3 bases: TGCGCCAGCAGCCAAGTGGAGGGGGCCTACGAGCAGTACTTC. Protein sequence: CASSQVEGAYEQYF.

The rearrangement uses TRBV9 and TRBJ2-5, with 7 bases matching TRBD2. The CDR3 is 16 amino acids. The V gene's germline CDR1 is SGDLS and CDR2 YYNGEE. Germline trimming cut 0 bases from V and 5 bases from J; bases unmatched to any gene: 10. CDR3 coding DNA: TGTGCCAGCAGCGTAGAAGCGGGGAGCGGAAGGGAGACCCAGTACTTC. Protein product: CASSVEAGSGRETQYF.

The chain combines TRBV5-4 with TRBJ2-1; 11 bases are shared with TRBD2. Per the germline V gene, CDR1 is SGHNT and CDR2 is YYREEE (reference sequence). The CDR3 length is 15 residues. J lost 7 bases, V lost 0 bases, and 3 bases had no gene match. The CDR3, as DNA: TGTGCCAGCAGCTTGGGTCCTAGCGGGAGGAATGAGCAGTTCTTC. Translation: CASSLGPSGRNEQFF.

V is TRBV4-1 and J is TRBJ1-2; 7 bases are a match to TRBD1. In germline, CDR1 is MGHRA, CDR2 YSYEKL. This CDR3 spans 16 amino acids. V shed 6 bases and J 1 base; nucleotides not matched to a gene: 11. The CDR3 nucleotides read TGCGCCAGCAGTTTCGGTGGACAGGTGAATAACTATGGCTACACCTTC. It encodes CASSFGGQVNNYGYTF.

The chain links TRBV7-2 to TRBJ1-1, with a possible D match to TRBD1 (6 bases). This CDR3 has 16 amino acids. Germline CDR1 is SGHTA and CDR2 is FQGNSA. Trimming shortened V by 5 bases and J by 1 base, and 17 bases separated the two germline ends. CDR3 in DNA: TGTGCCAGCAGCCGAGGGGGGTTACAGACGAACACTGAAGCTTTCTTT. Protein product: CASSRGGLQTNTEAFF.

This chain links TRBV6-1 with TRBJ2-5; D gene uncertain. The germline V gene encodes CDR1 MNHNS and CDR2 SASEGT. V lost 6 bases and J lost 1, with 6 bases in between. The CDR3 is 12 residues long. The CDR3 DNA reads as TGTGCCAGCAGCCGGATCCAAGAGACCCAGTACTTC. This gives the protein CASSRIQETQYF.